This TCR beta chain was sequenced during a study of T-cell reconstitution after alpha-beta-depleted transplantation in children. This clonotype was recorded many times. The germline CDR1 and CDR2 sequences are SQVTM and ANQGSEA. V shed 7 bases and J 5 bases; nucleotides not matched to a gene: 5. CDR3 length equals 14 residues. Unique molecular identifiers were built into the TCRbeta library. TCRdb reanalysed the PCR reads using MiXCR and keeps one entry per CDR3 protein. The data hold 420,000 or so distinct CDR3 sequences, with about a tenth observed a single time. The gene calls are TRBV29-1 and TRBJ2-3; 14 bases fit TRBD2. The sample here was PBMCs from the stem cell graft donor, taken from the stem cell graft. The TCR was taken from a human donor who donated a stem cell graft to a child with acute myeloid leukemia. The CDR3 bases are TGCAGCGCCAAAGGACTAGCGGGAGGAGATACGCAGTATTTT. Its translation is CSAKGLAGGDTQYF.